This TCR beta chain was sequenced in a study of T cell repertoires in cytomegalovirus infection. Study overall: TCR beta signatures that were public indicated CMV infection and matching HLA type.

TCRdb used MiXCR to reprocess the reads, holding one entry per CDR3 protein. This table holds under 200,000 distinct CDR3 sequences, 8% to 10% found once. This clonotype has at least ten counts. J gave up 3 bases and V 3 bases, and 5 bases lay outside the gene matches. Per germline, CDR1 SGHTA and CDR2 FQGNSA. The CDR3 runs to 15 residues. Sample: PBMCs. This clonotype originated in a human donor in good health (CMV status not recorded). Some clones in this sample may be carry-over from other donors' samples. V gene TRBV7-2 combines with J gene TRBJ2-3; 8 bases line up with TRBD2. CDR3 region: CASSFSGKGTDTQYF. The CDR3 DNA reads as TGTGCCAGCAGCTTTAGCGGGAAGGGGACAGATACGCAGTATTTT. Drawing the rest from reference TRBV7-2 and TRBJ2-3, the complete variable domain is GAGVSQSPSNKVTEKGKDVELRCDPISGHTALYWYRQSLGQGLEFLIYFQGNSAPDKSGLPSDRFSAERTGGSVSTLTIQRTQQEDSAVYLCASSFSGKGTDTQYFGPGTRLTVL.